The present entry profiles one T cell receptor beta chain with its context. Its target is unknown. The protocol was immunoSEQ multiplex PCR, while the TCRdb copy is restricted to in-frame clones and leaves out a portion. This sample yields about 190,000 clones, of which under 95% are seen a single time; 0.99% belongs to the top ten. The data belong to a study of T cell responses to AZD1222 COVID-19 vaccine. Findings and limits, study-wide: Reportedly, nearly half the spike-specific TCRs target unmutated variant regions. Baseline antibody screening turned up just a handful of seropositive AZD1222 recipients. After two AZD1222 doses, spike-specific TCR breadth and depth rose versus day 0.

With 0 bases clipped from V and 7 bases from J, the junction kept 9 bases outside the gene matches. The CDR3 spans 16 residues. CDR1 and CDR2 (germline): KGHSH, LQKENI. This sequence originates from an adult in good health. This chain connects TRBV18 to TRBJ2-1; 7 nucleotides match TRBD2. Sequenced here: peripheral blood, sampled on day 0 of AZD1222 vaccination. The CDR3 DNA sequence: TGTGCCAGCTCACCACCGGGTTTGCGGGAGCAGAATGAGCAGTTCTTC. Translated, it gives CASSPPGLREQNEQFF.